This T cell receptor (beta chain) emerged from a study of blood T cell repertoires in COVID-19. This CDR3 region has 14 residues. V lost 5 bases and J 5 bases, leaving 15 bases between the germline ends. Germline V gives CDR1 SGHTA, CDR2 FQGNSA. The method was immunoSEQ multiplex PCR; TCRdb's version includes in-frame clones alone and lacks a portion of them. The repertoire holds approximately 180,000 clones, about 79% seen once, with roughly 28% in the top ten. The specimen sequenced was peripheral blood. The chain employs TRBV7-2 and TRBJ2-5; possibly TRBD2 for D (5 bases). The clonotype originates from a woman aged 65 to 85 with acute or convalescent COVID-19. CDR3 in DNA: TGTGCCAGCAGCCCTCGCGGGTATTCTGAGACCCAGTACTTC. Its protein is CASSPRGYSETQYF.